Below, 29 T cell receptor beta chains from the same sample are listed, as sequenced in a study of siplizumab effects on memory and regulatory T cells. The table came from immunoSEQ multiplex PCR; TCRdb's copy has only in-frame clones and leaves some out. In the table there are some 97,000 clones, less than 95% of which are singletons. The sequencing input was Tregs sorted from blood. The receptors originated from a human donor in good health.

CDR3 nucleotide sequence: TGTGCCTGGAGTGGGAGGACAGGGACGTACAATGAGCAGTTCTTC. Protein sequence: CAWSGRTGTYNEQFF. V and J are TRBV30 and TRBJ2-1; 8 nucleotides match TRBD1. The CDR3 is made up of 15 amino acids. CDR1 is GTSNPN and CDR2 is SVGIG in the germline V gene (reference sequence). V lost 1 base to trimming and J lost 4 bases; unmatched junction nucleotides: 6.

This rearrangement joins TRBV28 to TRBJ2-1, with D tentatively TRBD1 or TRBD2 (5 bases each). This CDR3 comprises 11 residues. Trimming stripped 5 bases from V and 11 bases from J, with 10 bases between. Germline CDR1 is MDHEN and CDR2 is SYDVKM. In nucleotides, the CDR3 is TGTGCCAGCAGTACCGGGACCCAGCAGTTCTTC. Translating gives CASSTGTQQFF. Looking up the rest from reference TRBV28 and TRBJ2-1 gives the full variable domain: DVKVTQSSRYLVKRTGEKVFLECVQDMDHENMFWYRQDPGLGLRLIYFSYDVKMKEKGDIPEGYSVSREKKERFSLILESASTNQTSMYLCASSTGTQQFFGPGTRLTVL.

V usage is TRBV5-1 and J usage is TRBJ2-2, with 7 bases that match TRBD2. The germline V gene encodes CDR1 SGHRS and CDR2 YFSETQ. The CDR3 is 13 residues long. Trimming at V came to 6 bases and at J to 6 bases, leaving 5 bases not matched to a gene. This chain's CDR3 is CASTGLFAGELFF. The CDR3 DNA reads TGCGCCAGCACGGGACTATTCGCCGGGGAGCTGTTTTTT.

This clone was counted a single time. The chain uses TRBV10-3 and TRBJ1-4; unclear D gene. The germline CDR1 and CDR2 sequences are ENHRY and SYGVKD. The CDR3 is 13 residues long. Trimming removed 3 bases at V and 8 bases at J, with 10 bases between. This CDR3 reads CAISDALGEKLFF. DNA of the CDR3: TGTGCCATCAGTGACGCCTTGGGAGAAAAACTGTTTTTT.

The DNA for the CDR3 is TGTGCCACCAGCAGAGATGCGGGGGCAGTCCAAGAGACCCAGTACTTC. This encodes CATSRDAGAVQETQYF. This rearrangement joins TRBV15 to TRBJ2-5, with D possibly TRBD2 on 7 matching bases. The CDR3 has 16 residues. CDR1 and CDR2 from the germline V gene are LNHNV and YYDKDF (reference sequence). Trimming shortened V by 0 bases and J by 1 base, and 12 bases separated the two germline ends.

The chain has TRBV6-5 and TRBJ1-1; 7 nucleotides agree with TRBD1. This CDR3 region has 14 residues. With 3 bases clipped from V and 6 bases from J, the junction kept 7 bases outside the gene matches. From germline, CDR1 is MNHEY and CDR2 SVGAGI. The CDR3 DNA sequence: TGTGCCAGCAGTTATGGCAGGGGGAGGGCTGAAGCTTTCTTT. It codes for CASSYGRGRAEAFF.

The chain joins TRBV6-1 to TRBJ2-1; TRBD1 aligns across 7 bases. The CDR3 has 14 amino acids. In germline, CDR1 is MNHNS, CDR2 SASEGT. V lost 6 bases, J lost 7 bases, and 9 bases stayed unmatched. The chain's CDR3 is CASRQRDSQNEQFF. CDR3 nucleotide sequence: TGTGCCAGCAGGCAAAGGGACAGTCAAAATGAGCAGTTCTTC.

The chain uses TRBV28 and TRBJ2-6; no definite D call. Per germline, CDR1 MDHEN and CDR2 SYDVKM. The V end was cut by 6 bases, the J end by 4 bases, with 10 bases between. CDR3 length: 14 amino acids. CDR3 DNA sequence: TGTGCCAGCAGGTCCCAGTCCGGGGCCAACGTCCTGACTTTC. The encoded protein is CASRSQSGANVLTF.

This rearrangement joins TRBV7-8 to TRBJ2-1; D uncertain. Germline CDR1 is SGHVS and CDR2 is FQNEAQ. V was trimmed by 0 bases and J by 2 bases, leaving 5 bases between them. This CDR3 is 14 amino acids long. The CDR3 DNA reads as TGTGCCAGCAGCTTAGCACTAACCTACAATGAGCAGTTCTTC. Translated: CASSLALTYNEQFF.

V and J are TRBV19 and TRBJ1-1; 8 positions match TRBD1. Germline CDR1 LNHDA, CDR2 SQIVND (reference sequence). This CDR3 spans 15 amino acids. Trimming cost V 7 bases and J 2 bases; bases outside gene matches: 9. CDR3 bases: TGTGCCAGTAAATGGCGGGACAGGACCAACACTGAAGCTTTCTTT. Translation: CASKWRDRTNTEAFF.

The chain is built from TRBV5-1 and TRBJ2-3, with a tentative D call TRBD2 (6 bases). The length of the CDR3 is 14 residues. The V gene's germline CDR1 is SGHRS and CDR2 YFSETQ. V lost 6 bases and J 3 bases, leaving 14 bases between the germline ends. In DNA form, the CDR3 reads TGCGCCAGCACCAAGGAGGGAATAACAGATACGCAGTATTTT. This sequence encodes CASTKEGITDTQYF. Full variable domain (missing parts from reference TRBV5-1 and TRBJ2-3): KAGVTQTPRYLIKTRGQQVTLSCSPISGHRSVSWYQQTPGQGLQFLFEYFSETQRNKGNFPGRFSGRQFSNSRSEMNVSTLELGDSALYLCASTKEGITDTQYFGPGTRLTVL.

V gene TRBV7-4 combines with J gene TRBJ2-1; D is ambiguous. The ends were cut back, 4 bases at V and 8 bases at J, with 3 bases in the middle. Per germline, CDR1 SGHVT and CDR2 SQSDAQ. The CDR3 spans 10 residues. CDR3 sequence reads: CASSSYEQFF. The CDR3 DNA is TGTGCCAGCAGCTCGTATGAGCAGTTCTTC.

The sample holds one count of this clone. This chain connects TRBV19 to TRBJ2-4; possibly TRBD2 for D (6 bases). V was shortened by 7 bases and J by 2 bases, with 21 bases between the two germline ends. Germline values: CDR1 LNHDA, CDR2 SQIVND (reference sequence). The CDR3 length is 17 residues. This CDR3 is CASKKGLKAGPKNIQYF. The CDR3 DNA reads as TGTGCCAGTAAGAAGGGGCTTAAGGCGGGGCCCAAAAACATTCAGTACTTC.

This clone showed up just once. This chain uses TRBV4-1 with TRBJ1-1; D is possibly TRBD1 (6 bases). Germline-derived CDR1 and CDR2 are MGHRA and YSYEKL. The CDR3 spans 14 residues. Trimming pared 3 bases from V and 0 bases from J, leaving 8 bases between. CDR3 sequence (DNA): TGCGCCAGCAGCCATGACAGGTTGAACACTGAAGCTTTCTTT. Translating gives CASSHDRLNTEAFF.

The chain couples TRBV7-3 to TRBJ1-2; 7 bases match TRBD1. This CDR3 has 19 residues. Germline trimming cut 2 bases from V and 2 bases from J; bases unmatched to any gene: 17. CDR1 SGHTA and CDR2 FQGTGA come from the germline V gene. In DNA, the CDR3 is TGTGCCAGCAGCTTATGGTCGCAATTCGGGACAGTGCGGAACTATGGCTACACCTTC. This sequence encodes CASSLWSQFGTVRNYGYTF.

This chain uses TRBV19 with TRBJ1-2; TRBD1 is a possible D gene (6 bases). Germline assignment: CDR1 LNHDA and CDR2 SQIVND (reference sequence). The V gene lost 6 bases and the J gene lost 8 bases, with 19 bases spanning the gap. CDR3 length equals 14 residues. The CDR3 DNA reads as TGTGCCAGTAGCCCCTCCCGGACAGCCGGCGGCTACACCTTC. Translation: CASSPSRTAGGYTF.

This rearrangement joins TRBV30 to TRBJ1-6; 9 bases align to TRBD1. In germline, CDR1 is GTSNPN, CDR2 SVGIG (reference sequence). V lost 0 bases, J lost 9 bases, and 6 bases stayed unmatched. CDR3 size: 15 residues. In DNA form, the CDR3 reads TGTGCCTGGAGTGTACACAGGGGGCTAGGTTCACCCCTCCACTTT. Its translation: CAWSVHRGLGSPLHF.

The chain carries TRBV5-1 and TRBJ1-4; 7 nucleotides match TRBD1. J gave up 7 bases and V 3 bases, and 9 bases lay outside the gene matches. Per the germline V gene, CDR1 is SGHRS and CDR2 is YFSETQ. The CDR3 consists of 15 residues. In nucleotides, the CDR3 is TGCGCCAGCAGCTGGGAGACAGGGAGGGTTGAAAAACTGTTTTTT. Translation: CASSWETGRVEKLFF.

The rearrangement links TRBV27 to TRBJ1-2; 10 bases match TRBD1. CDR1 is MNHEY and CDR2 is SMNVEV in the germline V gene (reference sequence). The V gene end was trimmed by 5 bases and the J gene end by 8 bases; junction bases not matched to a gene: 11. There are 15 residues in the CDR3. The CDR3 is CASSLTRQGAWGYTF. CDR3 in DNA: TGTGCCAGCAGTCTCACTAGACAGGGGGCTTGGGGCTACACCTTC.

Concerning this clone: This sample includes further DNA sequences coding for the same CDR3. The chain combines TRBV30 with TRBJ1-2; D unresolved. The germline V gene encodes CDR1 GTSNPN and CDR2 SVGIG (reference sequence). This CDR3 spans 10 amino acids. The V end lost 3 bases, the J end lost 3 bases, and 2 bases lay between the germline ends. The CDR3 DNA sequence: TGTGCCTGGAGGGACTATGGCTACACCTTC. Amino acid sequence: CAWRDYGYTF.

The CDR3 DNA reads TGTGCCACCCCAGTGGGGGAGTCGCTCATTCAGTACTTC. Its translation: CATPVGESLIQYF. The V call is TRBV9, the J call TRBJ2-4, with D perhaps matching TRBD1 or TRBD2 (5 bases each). Trimming cost V 9 bases and J 9 bases, with 19 bases left between them. CDR3 length equals 13 residues. Germline assignment: CDR1 SGDLS and CDR2 YYNGEE. Based on the CDR3 plus reference TRBV9 and TRBJ2-4, the full variable domain is DSGVTQTPKHLITATGQRVTLRCSPRSGDLSVYWYQQSLDQGLQFLIQYYNGEERAKGNILERFSAQQFPDLHSELNLSSLELGDSALYFCATPVGESLIQYFGAGTRLSVL.

This chain joins TRBV10-2 and TRBJ1-2; no definite D call. Germline V lookup: CDR1 WSHSY, CDR2 SAAADI. This CDR3 comprises 13 residues. With 5 bases removed from V and 5 bases from J, the gap between germline ends came to 12 bases. CDR3 sequence: CASSPISDYGYTF. The CDR3 region has the DNA TGCGCCAGCAGTCCCATCTCCGATTATGGCTACACCTTC.

The J gene is TRBJ1-1, the V gene TRBV4-1; possibly TRBD1 for D (5 bases). Looked up from germline, CDR1 is MGHRA and CDR2 is YSYEKL. The V gene lost 4 bases and the J gene lost 2 bases, with 8 bases spanning the gap. This CDR3 comprises 13 residues. CDR3 DNA: TGCGCCAGCAGCCTGGGGGATAACACTGAAGCTTTCTTT. The encoded protein is CASSLGDNTEAFF.

The chain joins TRBV28 to TRBJ2-7, with D possibly being TRBD1 (6 bases). Germline CDR1 reads MDHEN; CDR2 reads SYDVKM. This CDR3 has 13 amino acids. V was trimmed by 6 bases and J by 2 bases, leaving 11 bases between them. The CDR3 sequence: CASRDWDTYEQYF. CDR3 sequence (DNA): TGTGCCAGCAGGGACTGGGACACCTACGAGCAGTACTTC.

For the CDR3, the DNA is TGTGCCAGCTCACCACCTAATTACAACACTGAAGCTTTCTTT. The encoded protein is CASSPPNYNTEAFF. The chain couples TRBV18 to TRBJ1-1, with no clear D. The CDR3 has 14 residues. V lost 0 bases and J lost 2, with 7 bases in between. The V gene's germline CDR1 is KGHSH and CDR2 LQKENI.

A single count supports this clone. The V call is TRBV7-9, the J call TRBJ2-2; 8 bases are shared with TRBD1. From germline, CDR1 is SEHNR and CDR2 FQNEAQ (reference sequence). Trimming at V came to 11 bases and at J to 2 bases, leaving 7 bases not matched to a gene. CDR3 length: 14 residues. The CDR3 nucleotides are TGTGCCTTCAGGGGGCGGGGAAACACCGGGGAGCTGTTTTTT. This encodes CAFRGRGNTGELFF.

The chain is built from TRBV28 and TRBJ2-7, with TRBD2 matching 12 bases. The length of the CDR3 is 17 residues. V was clipped by 3 bases and J by 0 bases; unmatched bases: 6. CDR1 and CDR2 (germline): MDHEN, SYDVKM. CDR3 sequence (DNA): TGTGCCAGCAGTTTGGGCCGGACTAGCGGGAACTCCTACGAGCAGTACTTC. It specifies CASSLGRTSGNSYEQYF.

This sequence joins TRBV30 and TRBJ1-4; D is ambiguous. Trimming shortened V by 4 bases and J by 8 bases, and 11 bases separated the two germline ends. The CDR3 length is 12 residues. Germline CDR1 is GTSNPN and CDR2 is SVGIG (reference sequence). The CDR3 DNA is TGTGCCTGGAAAGTTCCCGGCGAAAAACTGTTTTTT. Translated: CAWKVPGEKLFF.

On this clone itself: Other nucleotide sequences from this sample produce the same CDR3. This chain joins TRBV20-1 and TRBJ1-1; D uncertain. This CDR3 is 11 amino acids long. From germline, CDR1 is DFQATT and CDR2 SNEGSKA (reference sequence). V lost 3 bases to trimming and J lost 3 bases, with 5 bases between them. CDR3 coding DNA: TGCAGTGCTAGCGGTGACACTGAAGCTTTCTTT. Its protein is CSASGDTEAFF.